This T cell receptor (beta chain) was sequenced in a study of blood T cells in healthy people across ages. The CDR3 totals 15 residues. Germline-derived CDR1 and CDR2 are LNHDA and SQIVND (reference sequence). Trimming took 1 base from V and 4 from J, leaving 14 bases between them. The use of a sample-barcoded 5' primer and a J-beta primer mix characterized a second PCR of roughly 6 to 11 cycles. In TCRdb, the 5' RACE reads were re-called with MiXCR into one record per CDR3 protein. This repertoire shows 790,000 or so distinct CDR3 sequences, 46% found once; its top ten account for around a sixth. The sequenced sample was blood. This TCR derives from an elderly man in good health. This chain connects TRBV19 to TRBJ2-7; no reliable D call. The CDR3 nucleotides are TGTGCCAGTAGTATAGGGGGTCTTCTCATTTACGAGCAGTACTTC. The encoded protein is CASSIGGLLIYEQYF.